This TCR beta chain was found in a study of blood T cell repertoires in COVID-19. Data came from immunoSEQ multiplex PCR; TCRdb stores just in-frame clones and leaves some out. In the table there are about 180,000 clones, more than 75% of which are singletons. The ends were cut back, 4 bases at V and 2 bases at J, with 13 bases in the middle. Germline V gene sequence: CDR1 WNHNN, CDR2 SYGVQD (reference sequence). There are 15 residues in the CDR3. The V gene is TRBV10-1, the J gene TRBJ2-3; a possible D gene is TRBD2 (5 bases). Sequencing was performed on PBMCs or T cells enriched from blood (not recorded which). The clonotype originates from a woman in her forties or fifties who had recovered from COVID-19. The CDR3 region is CASSVHEGFTDTQYF. CDR3 DNA: TGCGCCAGCAGTGTCCACGAGGGCTTCACAGATACGCAGTATTTT.